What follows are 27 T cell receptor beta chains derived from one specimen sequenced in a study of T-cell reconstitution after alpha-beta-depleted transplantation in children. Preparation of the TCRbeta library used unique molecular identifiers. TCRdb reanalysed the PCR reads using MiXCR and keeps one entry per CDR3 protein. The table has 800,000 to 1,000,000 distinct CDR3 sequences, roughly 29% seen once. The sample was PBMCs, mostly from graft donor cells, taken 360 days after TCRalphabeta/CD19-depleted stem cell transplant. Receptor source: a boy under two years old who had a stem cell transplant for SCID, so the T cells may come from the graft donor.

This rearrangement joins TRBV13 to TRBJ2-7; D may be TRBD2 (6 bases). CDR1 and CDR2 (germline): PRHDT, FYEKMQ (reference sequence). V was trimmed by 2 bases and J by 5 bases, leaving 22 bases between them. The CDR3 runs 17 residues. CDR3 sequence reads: CASSLNPGRGLGNEQYF. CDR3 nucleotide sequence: TGTGCCAGCAGCTTAAACCCGGGAAGGGGACTGGGCAACGAGCAGTACTTC.

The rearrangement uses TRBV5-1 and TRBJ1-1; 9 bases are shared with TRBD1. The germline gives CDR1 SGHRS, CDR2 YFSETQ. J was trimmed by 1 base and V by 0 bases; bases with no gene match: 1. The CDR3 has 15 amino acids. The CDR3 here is CASSLGTGANTEAFF. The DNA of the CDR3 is TGCGCCAGCAGCTTGGGGACAGGGGCGAACACTGAAGCTTTCTTT.

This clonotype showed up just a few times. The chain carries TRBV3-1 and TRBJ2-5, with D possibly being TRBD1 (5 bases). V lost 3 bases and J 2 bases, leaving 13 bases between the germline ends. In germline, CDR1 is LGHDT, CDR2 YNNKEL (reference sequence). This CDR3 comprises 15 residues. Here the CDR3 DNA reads TGTGCCAGCAGCCAGATGGGGCGAGAGCAAGAGACCCAGTACTTC. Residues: CASSQMGREQETQYF.

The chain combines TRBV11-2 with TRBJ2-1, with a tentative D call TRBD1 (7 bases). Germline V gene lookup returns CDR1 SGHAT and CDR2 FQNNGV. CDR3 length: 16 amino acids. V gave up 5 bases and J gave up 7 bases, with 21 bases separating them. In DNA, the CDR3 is TGTGCCAGCAGCACCAGGGGGGCAGGGCTTCAGAATGAGCAGTTCTTC. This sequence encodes CASSTRGAGLQNEQFF.

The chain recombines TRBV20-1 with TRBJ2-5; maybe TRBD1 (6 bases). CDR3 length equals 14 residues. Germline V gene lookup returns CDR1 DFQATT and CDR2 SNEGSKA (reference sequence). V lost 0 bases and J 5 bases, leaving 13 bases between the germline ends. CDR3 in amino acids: CSARDLRGTETQYF. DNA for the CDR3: TGCAGTGCTAGAGATCTAAGGGGGACGGAGACCCAGTACTTC.

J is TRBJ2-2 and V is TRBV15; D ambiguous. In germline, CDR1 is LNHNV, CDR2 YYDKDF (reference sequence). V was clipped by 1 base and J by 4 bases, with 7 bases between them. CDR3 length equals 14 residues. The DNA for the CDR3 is TGTGCCACCAGCAGAGGAACGCTCACCGGGGAGCTGTTTTTT. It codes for CATSRGTLTGELFF.

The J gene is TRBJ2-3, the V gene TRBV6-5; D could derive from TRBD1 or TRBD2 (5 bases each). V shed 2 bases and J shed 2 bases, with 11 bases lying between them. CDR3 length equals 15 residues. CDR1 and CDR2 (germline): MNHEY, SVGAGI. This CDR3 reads CASSYGAGNTDTQYF. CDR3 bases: TGTGCCAGCAGTTACGGGGCCGGGAACACAGATACGCAGTATTTT.

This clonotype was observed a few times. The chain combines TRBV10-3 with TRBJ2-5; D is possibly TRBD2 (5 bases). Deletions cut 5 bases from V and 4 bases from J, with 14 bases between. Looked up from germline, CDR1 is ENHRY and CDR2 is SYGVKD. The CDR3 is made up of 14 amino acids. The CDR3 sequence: CAISHPGRGETQYF. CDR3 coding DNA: TGTGCCATCAGTCACCCGGGTCGGGGAGAGACCCAGTACTTC.

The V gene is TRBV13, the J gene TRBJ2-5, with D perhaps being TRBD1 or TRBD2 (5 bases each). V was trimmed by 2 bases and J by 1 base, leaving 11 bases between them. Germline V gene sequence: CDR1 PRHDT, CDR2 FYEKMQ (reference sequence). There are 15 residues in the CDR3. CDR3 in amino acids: CASSLTGRPQETQYF. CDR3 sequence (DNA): TGTGCCAGCAGCTTAACGGGGCGACCCCAAGAGACCCAGTACTTC.

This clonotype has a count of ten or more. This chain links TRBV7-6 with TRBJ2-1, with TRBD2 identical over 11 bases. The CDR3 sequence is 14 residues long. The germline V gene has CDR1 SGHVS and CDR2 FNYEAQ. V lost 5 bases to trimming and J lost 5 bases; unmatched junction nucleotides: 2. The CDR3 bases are TGTGCCAGCAGCCCGACTAGCGGGGACAATGAGCAGTTCTTC. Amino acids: CASSPTSGDNEQFF. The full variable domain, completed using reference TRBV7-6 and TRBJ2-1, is GAGVSQSPRYKVTKRGQDVALRCDPISGHVSLYWYRQALGQGPEFLTYFNYEAQQDKSGLPNDRFSAERPEGSISTLTIQRTEQRDSAMYRCASSPTSGDNEQFFGPGTRLTVL.

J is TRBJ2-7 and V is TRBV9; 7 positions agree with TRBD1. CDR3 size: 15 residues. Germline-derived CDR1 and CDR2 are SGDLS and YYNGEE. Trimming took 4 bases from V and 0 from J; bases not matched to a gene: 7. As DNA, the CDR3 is TGTGCCAGCAGCAAGGGGGCCGAAAGCTCCTACGAGCAGTACTTC. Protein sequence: CASSKGAESSYEQYF.

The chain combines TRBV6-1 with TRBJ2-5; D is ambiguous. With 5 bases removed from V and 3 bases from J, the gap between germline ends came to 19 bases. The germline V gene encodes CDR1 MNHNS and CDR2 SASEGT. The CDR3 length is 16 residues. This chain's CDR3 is CASSPRSRPWEETQYF. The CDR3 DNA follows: TGTGCCAGCAGTCCCCGGTCGAGGCCTTGGGAAGAGACCCAGTACTTC.

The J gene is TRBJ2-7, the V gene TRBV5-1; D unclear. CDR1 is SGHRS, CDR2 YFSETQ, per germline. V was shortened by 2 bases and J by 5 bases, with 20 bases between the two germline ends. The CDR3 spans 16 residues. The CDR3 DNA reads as TGCGCCAGCAGCTTCCCCAGTTCCGCCGCCCCTCACGAGCAGTACTTC. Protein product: CASSFPSSAAPHEQYF. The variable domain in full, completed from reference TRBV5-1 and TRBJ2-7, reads KAGVTQTPRYLIKTRGQQVTLSCSPISGHRSVSWYQQTPGQGLQFLFEYFSETQRNKGNFPGRFSGRQFSNSRSEMNVSTLELGDSALYLCASSFPSSAAPHEQYFGPGTRLTVT.

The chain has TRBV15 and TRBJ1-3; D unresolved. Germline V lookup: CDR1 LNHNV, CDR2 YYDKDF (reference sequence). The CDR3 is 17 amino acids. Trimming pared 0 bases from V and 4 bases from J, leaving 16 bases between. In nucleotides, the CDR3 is TGTGCCACCAGCAGAGATCCCCTTCGGCCGTCCGGAAACACCATATATTTT. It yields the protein CATSRDPLRPSGNTIYF.

The CDR3, as DNA: TGTGCCAGCAGTCGTCCCACTAGCACAGATACGCAGTATTTT. It translates to CASSRPTSTDTQYF. V and J are TRBV7-8 and TRBJ2-3; D gene ambiguous. In germline, CDR1 is SGHVS, CDR2 FQNEAQ. Trimming left V 6 bases short and J 0 bases short, with 10 bases between. The CDR3 consists of 14 residues.

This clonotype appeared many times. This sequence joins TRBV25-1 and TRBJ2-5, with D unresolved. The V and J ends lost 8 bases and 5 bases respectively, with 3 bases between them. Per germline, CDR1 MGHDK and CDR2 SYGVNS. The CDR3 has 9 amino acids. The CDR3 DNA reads TGTGCCAGCGGGGAGACCCAGTACTTC. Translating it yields CASGETQYF.

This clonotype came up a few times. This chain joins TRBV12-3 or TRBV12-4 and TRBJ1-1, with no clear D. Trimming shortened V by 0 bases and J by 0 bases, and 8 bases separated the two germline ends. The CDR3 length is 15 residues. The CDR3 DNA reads TGTGCCAGCAGTTTAGCGCGCGACCTGAACACTGAAGCTTTCTTT. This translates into CASSLARDLNTEAFF.

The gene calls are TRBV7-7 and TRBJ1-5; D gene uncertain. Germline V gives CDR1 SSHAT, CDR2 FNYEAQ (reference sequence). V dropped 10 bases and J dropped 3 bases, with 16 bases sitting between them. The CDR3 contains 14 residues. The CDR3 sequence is CAITDVSINQPQHF. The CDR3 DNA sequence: TGTGCCATAACGGACGTGTCCATCAATCAGCCCCAGCATTTT. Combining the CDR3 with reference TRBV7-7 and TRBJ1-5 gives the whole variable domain GAGVSQSPRYKVTKRGQDVTLRCDPISSHATLYWYQQALGQGPEFLTYFNYEAQPDKSGLPSDRFSAERPEGSISTLTIQRTEQRDSAMYRCAITDVSINQPQHFGDGTRLSIL.

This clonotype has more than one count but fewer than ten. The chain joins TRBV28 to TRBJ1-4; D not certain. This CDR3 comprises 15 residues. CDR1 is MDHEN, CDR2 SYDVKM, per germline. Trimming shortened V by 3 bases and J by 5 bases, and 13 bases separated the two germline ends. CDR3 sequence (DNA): TGTGCCAGCAGTTTTAAGCGTGGAGGAAATGAAAAACTGTTTTTT. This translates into CASSFKRGGNEKLFF.

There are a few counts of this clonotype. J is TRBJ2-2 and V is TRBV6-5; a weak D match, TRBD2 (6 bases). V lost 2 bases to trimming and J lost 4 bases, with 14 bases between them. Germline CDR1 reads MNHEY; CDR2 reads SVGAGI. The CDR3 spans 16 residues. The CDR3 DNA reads TGTGCCAGCAGTTACGGTCAACTAGCTGTCACCGGGGAGCTGTTTTTT. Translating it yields CASSYGQLAVTGELFF.

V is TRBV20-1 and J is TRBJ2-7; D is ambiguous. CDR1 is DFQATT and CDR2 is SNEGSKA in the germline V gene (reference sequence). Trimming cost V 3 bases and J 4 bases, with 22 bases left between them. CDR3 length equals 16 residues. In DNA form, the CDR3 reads TGCAGTGCTAGTGCAGGAGATTCGCGAAACCAGTACGAGCAGTACTTC. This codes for CSASAGDSRNQYEQYF.

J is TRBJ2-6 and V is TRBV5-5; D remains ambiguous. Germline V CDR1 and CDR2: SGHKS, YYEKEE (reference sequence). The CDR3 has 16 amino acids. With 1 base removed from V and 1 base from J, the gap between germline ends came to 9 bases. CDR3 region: CASSLTLLSGANVLTF. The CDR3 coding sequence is TGTGCCAGCAGCTTGACCCTTCTATCTGGGGCCAACGTCCTGACTTTC.

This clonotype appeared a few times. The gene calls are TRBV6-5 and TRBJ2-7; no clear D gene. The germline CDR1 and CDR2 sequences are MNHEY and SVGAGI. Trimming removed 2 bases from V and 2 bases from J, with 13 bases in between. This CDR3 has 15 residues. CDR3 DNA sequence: TGTGCCAGCAGTTACAGTCGGCCACGGGCCTACGAGCAGTACTTC. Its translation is CASSYSRPRAYEQYF.

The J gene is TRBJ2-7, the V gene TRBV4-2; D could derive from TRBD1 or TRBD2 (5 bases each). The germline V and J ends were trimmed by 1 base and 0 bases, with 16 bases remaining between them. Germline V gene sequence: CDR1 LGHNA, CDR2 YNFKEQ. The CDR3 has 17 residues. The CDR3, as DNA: TGTGCCAGCAGCCAAGTAAAACATCCCGGGACCTCCTACGAGCAGTACTTC. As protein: CASSQVKHPGTSYEQYF.

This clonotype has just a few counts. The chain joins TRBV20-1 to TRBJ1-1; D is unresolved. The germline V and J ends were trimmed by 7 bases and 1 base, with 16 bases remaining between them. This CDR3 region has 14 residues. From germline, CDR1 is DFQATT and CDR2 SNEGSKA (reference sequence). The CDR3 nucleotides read TGCAGTGTCCGGCGGGAGAGTTCGAACACTGAAGCTTTCTTT. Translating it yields CSVRRESSNTEAFF.

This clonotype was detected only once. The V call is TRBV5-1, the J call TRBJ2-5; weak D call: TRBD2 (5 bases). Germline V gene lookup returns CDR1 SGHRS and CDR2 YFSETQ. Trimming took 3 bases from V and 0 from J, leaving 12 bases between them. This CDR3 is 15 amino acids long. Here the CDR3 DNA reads TGCGCCAGCAGCTGGCTGACTAACGACCAAGAGACCCAGTACTTC. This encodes CASSWLTNDQETQYF.

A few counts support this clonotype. The CDR3 reads CSALGDRLSGNTIYF. CDR3 coding DNA: TGCAGTGCCCTAGGGGACAGGTTATCTGGAAACACCATATATTTT. J is TRBJ1-3 and V is TRBV20-1; 8 nucleotides match TRBD1. The J segment lost 1 base and the V segment lost 6 bases, leaving 8 bases of the junction unmatched. The length of the CDR3 is 15 residues. Germline assignment: CDR1 DFQATT and CDR2 SNEGSKA (reference sequence).